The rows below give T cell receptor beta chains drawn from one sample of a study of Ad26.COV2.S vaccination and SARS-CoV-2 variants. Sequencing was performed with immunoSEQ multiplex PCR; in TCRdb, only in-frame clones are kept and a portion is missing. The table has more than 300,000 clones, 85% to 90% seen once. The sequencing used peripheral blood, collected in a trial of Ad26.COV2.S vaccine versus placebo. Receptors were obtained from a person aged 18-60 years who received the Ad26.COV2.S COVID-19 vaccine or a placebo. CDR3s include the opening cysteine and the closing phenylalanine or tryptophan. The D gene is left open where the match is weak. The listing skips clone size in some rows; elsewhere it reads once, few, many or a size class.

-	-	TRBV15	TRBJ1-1	TGTGCCACCAGCAGAGTGGGGGTGAACACTGAAGCTTTCTTT	CATSRVGVNTEAFF
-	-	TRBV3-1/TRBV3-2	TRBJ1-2	TGTGCCAGCAGCCAAGATAGGTTGGGGGGGAGTAAGTATGGCTACACCTTC	CASSQDRLGGSKYGYTF
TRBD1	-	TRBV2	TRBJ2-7	TGTGCCAGCAGTGTGTCTTTCGTGGACAGGGGGTCCTACGAGCAGTACTTC	CASSVSFVDRGSYEQYF
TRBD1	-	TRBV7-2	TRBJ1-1	TGTGCCAGCAGCCGGGACAGGGGTAACACTGAAGCTTTCTTT	CASSRDRGNTEAFF
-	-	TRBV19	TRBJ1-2	TGTGCCAGTAGTACGGCACTTTTATATGGCTACACCTTC	CASSTALLYGYTF
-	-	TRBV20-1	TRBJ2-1	TGCAGTGCTAGTTTTGGGACCTACAATGAGCAGTTCTTC	CSASFGTYNEQFF
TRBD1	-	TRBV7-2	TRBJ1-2	TGTGCCAGCACCGGGACAGTCTATGGCTACACCTTC	CASTGTVYGYTF
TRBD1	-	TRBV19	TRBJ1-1	TGTGCCAGCAGCGACAGGGGGAAGGGTAGGAACACTGAAGCTTTCTTT	CASSDRGKGRNTEAFF
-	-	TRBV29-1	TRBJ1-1	TGCAGCGTCGTACGGCTATTGGGAAGGGACACTGAAGCTTTCTTT	CSVVRLLGRDTEAFF
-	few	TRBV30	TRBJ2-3	TGTGCCTGGTCCTCCACAGATACGCAGTATTTT	CAWSSTDTQYF
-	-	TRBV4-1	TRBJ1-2	TGCGCCAGCAGCCAATCAAGGGACTATGGCTACACCTTC	CASSQSRDYGYTF
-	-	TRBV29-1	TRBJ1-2	TGCAGCGTTGAAAAGGCTTCAGGGACTAGTGGCTACACCTTC	CSVEKASGTSGYTF
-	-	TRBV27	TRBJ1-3	TGTGCCAGCACCTTTGGGGCTGGAAACACCATATATTTT	CASTFGAGNTIYF
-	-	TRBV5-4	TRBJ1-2	TGTGCCAGCAGCTTGGCCTTGACAGCCTCGGGGTATGGCTACACCTTC	CASSLALTASGYGYTF
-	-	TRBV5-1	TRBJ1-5	TGCGCCAGCAGACCGGACACACGCCTGGATCAGCCCCAGCATTTT	CASRPDTRLDQPQHF
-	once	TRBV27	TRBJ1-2	TGTGCCAGCAGTTTCGCGAGGGGGATTCCCTATGGCTACACCTTC	CASSFARGIPYGYTF
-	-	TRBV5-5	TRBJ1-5	TGTGCCAGCAGCACCTCAGACAGCAATCAGCCCCAGCATTTT	CASSTSDSNQPQHF
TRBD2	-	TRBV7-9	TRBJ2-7	TGTGCCAGCAGCTTGGACCTAGCGGGGTTGCCCTACGAGCAGTACTTC	CASSLDLAGLPYEQYF
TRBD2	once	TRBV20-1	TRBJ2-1	TGCAGTGCTAGTCTACCTAGCGGGGGGTTTAGGGGTGAGCAGTTCTTC	CSASLPSGGFRGEQFF
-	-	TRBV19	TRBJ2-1	TGTGCCAGTAGCCCCGTAGCAGGGACCCCCTACAATGAGCAGTTCTTC	CASSPVAGTPYNEQFF
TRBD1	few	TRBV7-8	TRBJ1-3	TGTGCCAGCAGCTCACACCGGGACAGATCGAAAATGGGGGGAAACACCATATATTTT	CASSSHRDRSKMGGNTIYF
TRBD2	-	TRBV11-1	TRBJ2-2	TGTGCCAGCAGCCTAGCGGGGACGAACACCGGGGAGCTGTTTTTT	CASSLAGTNTGELFF
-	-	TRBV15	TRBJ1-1	TGTGCCACCAGCAGAGATCCCAGGGGCATGAACACTGAAGCTTTCTTT	CATSRDPRGMNTEAFF
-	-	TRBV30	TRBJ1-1	TGTGCCTGGGGGCGGACCACTGAAGCTTTCTTT	CAWGRTTEAFF
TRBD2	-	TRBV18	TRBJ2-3	TGTGCCAGCTCACCCGAACTAGCGGCCGCGGGGGATACGCAGTATTTT	CASSPELAAAGDTQYF